This TCR beta chain stems from a study of cytomegalovirus exposure and HLA in healthy donors. A multiplex PCR was run with 60 Vbeta primers and 13 Jbeta primers. Only in-frame clones appear in the TCRdb table, and some are missing; sequencing was by immunoSEQ multiplex PCR. In the table there are under 250,000 clones, about 86% of which are singletons. The V end was cut by 4 bases, the J end by 1 base, with 7 bases between. The CDR3 consists of 13 residues. The germline gives CDR1 SGDLS, CDR2 YYNGEE. Of note for this clone: Antigen unknown.

Study-level results: Using the classifier, cytomegalovirus status was reportedly diagnosed with high specificity and sensitivity. Some highly shared sequence variants likely arose as a pipeline artifact.

The sequencing input was PBMCs. This receptor was taken from a woman aged 55-75 years in good health and CMV-seropositive. The rearrangement links TRBV9 to TRBJ2-3, with D perhaps TRBD1 (6 bases). CDR3 region: CASSSGGTDTQYF. CDR3 DNA sequence: TGTGCCAGCAGCTCAGGGGGCACAGATACGCAGTATTTT.